This T cell receptor (beta chain) appears in the sequencing data of a study of beta chain features in type 1 diabetes. Study-wide findings and caveats: Among patients with Type 1 diabetes, TCRB CDR3s were moderately but significantly shorter in every one of the four CD4+ subsets. Here, the possible influence of HLA type (on TCRB rearrangement) remained unresolved.

The isolated RNA, all of it, was reverse transcribed, so expressed TCRB transcripts were what got sequenced. Produced via immunoSEQ multiplex PCR; TCRdb's table is partial and in-frame only. Here the sample spans 300,000 to 350,000 clones, roughly 14% being singletons. This clone was found a few times. Its matching antigen is unknown. Germline trimming cut 5 bases from V and 4 bases from J; bases unmatched to any gene: 6. CDR1 LGHNA and CDR2 YSLEER come from the germline V gene. This CDR3 has 14 amino acids. This rearrangement joins TRBV4-3 to TRBJ2-3; 7 nucleotides align to TRBD1. The sequence derives from a woman in her late teens or twenties with type 1 diabetes. Sequencing was carried out using naive CD4+ T cells from blood. The CDR3 is CASSYTGDADTQYF. DNA of the CDR3: TGCGCCAGCAGCTACACAGGGGACGCAGATACGCAGTATTTT.